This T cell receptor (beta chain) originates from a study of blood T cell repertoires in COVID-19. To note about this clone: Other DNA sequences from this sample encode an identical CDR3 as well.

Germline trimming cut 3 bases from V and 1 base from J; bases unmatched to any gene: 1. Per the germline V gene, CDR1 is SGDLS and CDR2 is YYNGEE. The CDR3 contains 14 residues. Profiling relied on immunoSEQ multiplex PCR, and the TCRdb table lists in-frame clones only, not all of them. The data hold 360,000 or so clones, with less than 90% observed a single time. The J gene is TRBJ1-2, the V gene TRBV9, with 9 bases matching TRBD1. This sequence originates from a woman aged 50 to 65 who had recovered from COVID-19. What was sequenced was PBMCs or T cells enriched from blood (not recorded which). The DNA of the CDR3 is TGTGCCAGCAGCGCGGGACAGGGTAACTATGGCTACACCTTC. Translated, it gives CASSAGQGNYGYTF.